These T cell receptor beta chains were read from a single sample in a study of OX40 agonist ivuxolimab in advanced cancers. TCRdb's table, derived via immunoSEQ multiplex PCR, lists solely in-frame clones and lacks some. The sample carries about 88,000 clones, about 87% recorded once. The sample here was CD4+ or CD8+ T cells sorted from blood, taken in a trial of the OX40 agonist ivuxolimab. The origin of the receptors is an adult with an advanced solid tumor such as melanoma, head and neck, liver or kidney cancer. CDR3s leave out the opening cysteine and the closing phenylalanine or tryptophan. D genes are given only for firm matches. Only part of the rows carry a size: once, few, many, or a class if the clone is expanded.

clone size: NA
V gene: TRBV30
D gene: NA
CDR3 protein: AWSVLETQY

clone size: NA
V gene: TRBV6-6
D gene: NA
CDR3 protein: ASSSLGPQTGNTIY

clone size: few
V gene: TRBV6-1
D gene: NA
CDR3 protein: ASSAEWGTEAF

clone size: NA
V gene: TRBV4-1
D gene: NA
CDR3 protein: ASSQITGSEQF

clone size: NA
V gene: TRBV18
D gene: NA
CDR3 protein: ASSRARDPSYEQY

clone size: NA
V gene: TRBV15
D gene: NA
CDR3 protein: ATSRDPGETQY

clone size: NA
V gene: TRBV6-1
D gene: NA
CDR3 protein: ASSETQGSYGYT

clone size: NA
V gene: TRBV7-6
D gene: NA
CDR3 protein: ASRDTAHEQY

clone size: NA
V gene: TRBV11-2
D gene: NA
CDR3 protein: ASSLADTQY

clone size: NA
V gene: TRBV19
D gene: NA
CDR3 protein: ASTLTGGGELF

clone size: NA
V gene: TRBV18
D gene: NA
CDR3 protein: ASSPGGQDTEAF

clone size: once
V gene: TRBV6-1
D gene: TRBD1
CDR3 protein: ASSPRDRLNTEAF

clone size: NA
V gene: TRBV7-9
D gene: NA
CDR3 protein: ASSWTAQETQY

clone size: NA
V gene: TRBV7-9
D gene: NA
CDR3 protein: ASSLARLSYEQY

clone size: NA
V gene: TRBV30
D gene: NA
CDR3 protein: AWSVAGLETQY

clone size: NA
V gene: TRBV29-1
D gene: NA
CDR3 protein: SARGRQSTEAF

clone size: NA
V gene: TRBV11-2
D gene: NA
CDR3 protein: ASSPGGSLGGTQY

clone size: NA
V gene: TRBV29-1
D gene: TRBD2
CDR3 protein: SVEGTSGINPYEQY

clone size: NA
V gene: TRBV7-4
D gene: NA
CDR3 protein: ASSFTGTTEAF

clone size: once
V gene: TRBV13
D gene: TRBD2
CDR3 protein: ASSLIAGGRHEQF

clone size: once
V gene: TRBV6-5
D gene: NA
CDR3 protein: ASMGHHYEQY

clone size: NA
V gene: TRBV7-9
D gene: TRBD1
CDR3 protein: ASSTAAGTAYGYT

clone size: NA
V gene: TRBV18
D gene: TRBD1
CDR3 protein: ASSRDGTGGLSSGNTIY

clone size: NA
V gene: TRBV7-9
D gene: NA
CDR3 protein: ASSRGLTYNEQF

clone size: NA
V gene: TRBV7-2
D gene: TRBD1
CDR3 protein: ASSTDRANPGNTIY

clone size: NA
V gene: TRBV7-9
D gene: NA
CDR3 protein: ASSLGDTPAETQY

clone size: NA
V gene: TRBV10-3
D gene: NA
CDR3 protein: AITRGKVAEDTQY

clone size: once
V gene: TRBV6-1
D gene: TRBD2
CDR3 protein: ASSGVVTSGGMYEQF

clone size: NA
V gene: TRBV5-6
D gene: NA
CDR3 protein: ASSPGHYSNQPQH

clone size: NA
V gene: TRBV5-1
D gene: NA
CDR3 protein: ASSWSSSYEQY

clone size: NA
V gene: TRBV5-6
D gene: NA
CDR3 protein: ASSLRNTIY

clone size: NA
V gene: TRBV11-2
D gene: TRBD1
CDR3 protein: ASSMPSRDRAQETQY

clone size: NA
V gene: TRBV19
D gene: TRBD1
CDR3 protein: ASSTPRQGGNEKLF